Listed below are T cell receptor beta chains from one sample, sequenced in a study of cytomegalovirus exposure and HLA in healthy donors. Method: immunoSEQ multiplex PCR; TCRdb's copy keeps in-frame clones and lacks some. Here the sample spans roughly 150,000 clones, 70% to 80% being singletons. Sequencing was performed on PBMCs. Source of these receptors: a woman between 55 and 75 years old in good health and CMV-seropositive. The CDR3 runs from the conserved cysteine through the conserved F or W. D genes are given only for firm matches. Not every row has a clone size; where given, it reads once, few, many or a size class.

.	TRBV30	TRBJ1-4	.	TGTGCCTGGAGTGCGGGGGGCACTGAAAAACTGTTTTTT	CAWSAGGTEKLFF
.	TRBV28	TRBJ1-5	.	TGTGCCAGCAGTTGGGGCACCAATCAGCCCCAGCATTTT	CASSWGTNQPQHF
.	TRBV20-1	TRBJ2-7	.	TGCAGTGCTAGACTGAGGTACGAGCAGTACTTC	CSARLRYEQYF
.	TRBV6-4	TRBJ2-7	TRBD1	TGTGCCAGCAGGCCCTGGGACAGCGCCTACGAGCAGTACTTC	CASRPWDSAYEQYF
few	TRBV7-3	TRBJ2-1	.	TGTGCCAGCAGCTTAACTAGCGGAGCCTACAATGAGCAGTTCTTC	CASSLTSGAYNEQFF
.	TRBV4-2	TRBJ2-1	.	TGTGCCAGCAGCCAAGACCTGGAGCCATCCTACAATGAGCAGTTCTTC	CASSQDLEPSYNEQFF
.	TRBV5-6	TRBJ1-2	.	TGTGCCAGCAGCTCCCCCGGTCCGGGACATCATGGCTACACCTTC	CASSSPGPGHHGYTF
.	TRBV18	TRBJ1-1	TRBD1	TGTGCCAGCTCACCAGGACAGGGAAACACTGAAGCTTTCTTT	CASSPGQGNTEAFF
.	TRBV4-2	TRBJ1-4	TRBD1	TGTGCCAGCAGGCTAAACCCGGGACAGGCAAATGAAAAACTGTTTTTT	CASRLNPGQANEKLFF
.	TRBV29-1	TRBJ1-3	TRBD1	TGCAGCGTTGAGGGGGGACAGTTCTCTGGAAACACCATATATTTT	CSVEGGQFSGNTIYF
.	TRBV4-1	TRBJ1-1	.	TGCGCCAGCAGCCAAGTGGGAGGGGGATACTTGAACACTGAAGCTTTCTTT	CASSQVGGGYLNTEAFF
.	TRBV11-3	TRBJ2-1	TRBD1	TGTGCCAGCAGCGGTGGGGCAGGGGGCTACAATGAGCAGTTCTTC	CASSGGAGGYNEQFF
few	TRBV7-2	TRBJ2-1	.	TGTGCCAGCAGCCCCGGGTGGAGCTCCTACAATGAGCAGTTCTTC	CASSPGWSSYNEQFF
once	TRBV28	TRBJ1-1	TRBD1	TGTGCCAGCAGTCCTCGAGGGACAGGGGGCGCATTCCGGGCTTTCTTT	CASSPRGTGGAFRAFF
.	TRBV5-4	TRBJ2-4	TRBD1	TGTGCCAGCAGCTTGGGGACAGGGGGAGCCAAAAACATTCAGTACTTC	CASSLGTGGAKNIQYF
.	TRBV7-9	TRBJ2-3	.	TGTGCCAGCAGCTTAAAGTCAGGATACACAGATACGCAGTATTTT	CASSLKSGYTDTQYF
.	TRBV5-4	TRBJ1-4	.	TGTGCCAGCGGTGACAGTAATGAAAAACTGTTTTTT	CASGDSNEKLFF
.	TRBV29-1	TRBJ2-5	.	TGCAGCGTTGAAGATGAGGGAAAGCAGACCCAGTACTTC	CSVEDEGKQTQYF
.	TRBV23-1	TRBJ2-7	TRBD2	TGCGCCAGCACAGGCCCCGGGACTAGCGGGAGGACAACCTACGAGCAGTACTTC	CASTGPGTSGRTTYEQYF
.	TRBV25-1	TRBJ1-2	.	TGTGCCAGCGCTACAGAGAACTATGGCTACACCTTC	CASATENYGYTF
few	TRBV7-9	TRBJ2-7	.	TGTGCCAGCAGCTTAGCAGGGGTTGGGTACGAGCAGTACTTC	CASSLAGVGYEQYF
few	TRBV7-9	TRBJ1-2	.	TGTGCCAGCAGCTTAGCCGGGGTCAACTATGGCTACACCTTC	CASSLAGVNYGYTF
.	TRBV4-1	TRBJ1-4	TRBD1	TGCGCCAGCAGCCATGTGGACAGGGTACGAGAAAAACTGTTTTTT	CASSHVDRVREKLFF
.	TRBV7-2	TRBJ2-5	.	TGTGCCAGCAGCTTAGATGGGAGTCTCCGAGAGACCCAGTACTTC	CASSLDGSLRETQYF
.	TRBV27	TRBJ1-2	TRBD1	TGTGCCAGCAGTATCCACTCGACAGGGATGGACTATGGCTACACCTTC	CASSIHSTGMDYGYTF
few	TRBV30	TRBJ2-1	.	TGTGCCGGAGGTAGGAGCTCCTACAATGAGCAGTTCTTC	CAGGRSSYNEQFF
few	TRBV7-8	TRBJ2-7	TRBD1	TGTGCCAGCAGCTCCAGACAGGGGATGGCCGAGCAGTACTTC	CASSSRQGMAEQYF
.	TRBV5-4	TRBJ2-5	TRBD1	TGTGCCAGCAGCTTGACAGGGGGCGTGGAGACCCAGTACTTC	CASSLTGGVETQYF
.	TRBV7-9	TRBJ1-2	.	TGTGCCAGCGGTACTGCAGGGGTTAACTATGGCTACACCTTC	CASGTAGVNYGYTF
.	TRBV6-1	TRBJ2-3	TRBD2	TGTGCCAGCAGTGATCCTGTTTCTAGCGGGAGGTCCACAGATACGCAGTATTTT	CASSDPVSSGRSTDTQYF